This TCR beta chain was sequenced in a study of blood T cell repertoires in COVID-19. Sequencing used immunoSEQ multiplex PCR; TCRdb keeps in-frame clones, though not all of them. Of tens of thousands of clones detected, over 75% appear once; the ten largest clones hold 11%. The sequenced sample consisted of peripheral blood. The sequence derives from a man older than 75 with COVID-19, enrolled during active disease.

CDR3 coding DNA: TGTGCCAGCAGTGGGGTAGCGGGGGCGGCCTACGAGCAGTACTTC. Residues: CASSGVAGAAYEQYF. This chain connects TRBV28 to TRBJ2-7, with 9 bases aligning to TRBD2. This CDR3 is built from 15 residues. With 5 bases clipped from V and 2 bases from J, the junction kept 7 bases outside the gene matches. Germline CDR1 MDHEN, CDR2 SYDVKM.